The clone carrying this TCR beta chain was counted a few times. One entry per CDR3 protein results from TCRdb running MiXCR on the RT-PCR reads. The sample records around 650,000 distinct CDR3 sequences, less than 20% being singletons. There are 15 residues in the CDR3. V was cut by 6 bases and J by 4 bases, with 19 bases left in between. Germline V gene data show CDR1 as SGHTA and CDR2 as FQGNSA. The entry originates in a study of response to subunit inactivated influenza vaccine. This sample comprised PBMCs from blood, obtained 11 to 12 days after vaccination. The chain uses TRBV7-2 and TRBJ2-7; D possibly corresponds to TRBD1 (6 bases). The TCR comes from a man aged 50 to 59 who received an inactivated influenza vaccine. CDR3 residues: CASSPRRTARYEQYF. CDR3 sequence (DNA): TGTGCCAGCAGTCCCAGGAGGACAGCCCGTTACGAGCAGTACTTC.